The clone carrying this TCR beta chain was recorded only once. This entry belongs to a study of blood T cell repertoires in COVID-19. About the study: In each case, the material was cDNA or gDNA derived from T cells, B-cell-depleted T cells, or PBMCs.

The germline CDR1 and CDR2 sequences are SGHDT and YYEEEE. With V trimmed by 4 bases and J by 6 bases, 12 bases remained unmatched. This CDR3 has 15 residues. The protocol was immunoSEQ multiplex PCR, while the TCRdb copy is restricted to in-frame clones and leaves out a portion. The sample has 200,000 to 300,000 clones, over 70% seen once. V is TRBV5-6 and J is TRBJ2-7; the match to TRBD1 covers 8 bases. The TCR sequence derives from a woman of 80 years or more with acute or convalescent COVID-19. What was sequenced was peripheral blood. The CDR3 reads CASSPIGQGASEQYF. In DNA, the CDR3 is TGTGCCAGCAGCCCCATCGGACAGGGCGCTTCCGAGCAGTACTTC.